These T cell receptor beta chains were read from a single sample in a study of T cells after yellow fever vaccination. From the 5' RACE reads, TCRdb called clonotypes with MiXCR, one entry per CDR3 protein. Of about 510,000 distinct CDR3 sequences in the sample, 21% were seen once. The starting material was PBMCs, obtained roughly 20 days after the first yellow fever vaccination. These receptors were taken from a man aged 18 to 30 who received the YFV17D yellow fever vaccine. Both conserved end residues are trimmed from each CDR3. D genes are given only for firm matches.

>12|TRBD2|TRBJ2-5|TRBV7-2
ASGLAGLQETQY
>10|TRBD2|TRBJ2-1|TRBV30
GLAGESNEQF
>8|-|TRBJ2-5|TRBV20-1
SARGDLEA
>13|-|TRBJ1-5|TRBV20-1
SARGNQGGNQPQH
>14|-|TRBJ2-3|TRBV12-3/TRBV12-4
ASSFGAGWEADTQY
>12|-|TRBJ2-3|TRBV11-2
ASREQIHTDTQY
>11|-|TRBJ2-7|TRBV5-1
ASSLPGRGEQY
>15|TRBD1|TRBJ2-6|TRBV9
ASSVDPTGFGANVLT
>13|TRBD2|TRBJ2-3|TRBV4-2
ASSQGSGGRNTQY
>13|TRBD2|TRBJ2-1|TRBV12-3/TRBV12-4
ASSLPSGGADEQF
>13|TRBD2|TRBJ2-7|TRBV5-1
ASSNSGGSSYEQY
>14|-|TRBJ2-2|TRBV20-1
SARETGRWFTGELF
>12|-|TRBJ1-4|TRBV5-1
ASKGGQINEKLF
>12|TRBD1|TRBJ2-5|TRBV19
ASRTTGGYETQY
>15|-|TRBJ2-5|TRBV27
ASSPGTSGLLRETQY
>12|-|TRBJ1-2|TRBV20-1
SARSRTVFYGYT
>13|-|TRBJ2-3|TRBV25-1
ASSDFQGFTDTQY
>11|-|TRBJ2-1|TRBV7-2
ASSLGTGGEQF
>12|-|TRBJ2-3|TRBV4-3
ASSQDLGEHTQY
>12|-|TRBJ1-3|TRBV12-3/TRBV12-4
ASSPRTAPGTIY
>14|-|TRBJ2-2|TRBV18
ASSAQGTLDTGELF
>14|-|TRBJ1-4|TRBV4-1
ASSQDLRQGGEKLF
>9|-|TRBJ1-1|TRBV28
ASIGFSEAF
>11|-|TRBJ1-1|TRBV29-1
SVTQGQNTEAF
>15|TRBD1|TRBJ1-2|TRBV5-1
ASSTLLPGQGAYGYT
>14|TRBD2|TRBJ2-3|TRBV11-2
ASSLGLADNTDTQY
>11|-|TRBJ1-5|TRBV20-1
SARVSANQPQH
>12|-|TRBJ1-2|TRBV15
ATSSPGRIYGYT
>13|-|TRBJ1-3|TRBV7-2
ASSFISGAGNTIY
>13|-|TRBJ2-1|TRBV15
ATSRNPGPYNEQF
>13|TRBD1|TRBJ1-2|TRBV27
ASSLSTTGGLGYT
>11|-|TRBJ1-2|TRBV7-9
ASSLMAKYGYT
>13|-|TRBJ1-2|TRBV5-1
ASSFEPGTSYGYT
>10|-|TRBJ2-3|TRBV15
ATSRVADTQY
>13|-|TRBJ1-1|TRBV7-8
ASSLEFRGLLEAF
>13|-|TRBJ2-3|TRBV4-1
ASSTRTDPTDTQY
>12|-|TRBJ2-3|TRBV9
ASSITSWVDTQY
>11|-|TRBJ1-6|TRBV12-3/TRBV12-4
ASSPGGSSPLH
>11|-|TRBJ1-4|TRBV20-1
SARQTQNEKLF
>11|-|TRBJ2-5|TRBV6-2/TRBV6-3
ASRGPGRETQY
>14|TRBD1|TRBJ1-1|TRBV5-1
ASSWTGGNDDTEAF
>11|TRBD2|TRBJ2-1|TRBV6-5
ASSPGGGNEQF